This TCR beta chain appears in the sequencing data of a study of T cell changes during pregnancy in multiple sclerosis. The repertoire was sequenced with immunoSEQ multiplex PCR; TCRdb's copy has only in-frame clones and lacks some. The sample gives roughly 100,000 clones, about 90% of which show up once; over 1.5% is in the top ten. The sample holds one count of this clone. This CDR3 is built from 12 residues. V gave up 4 bases and J gave up 14 bases; unmatched junction bases: 7. The germline gives CDR1 SNHLY, CDR2 FYNNEI. This TCR came from a female donor with multiple sclerosis, enrolled in a pregnancy study. The rearrangement joins TRBV2 to TRBJ2-1, with 8 positions matching TRBD1. This material consisted of peripheral blood, taken before pregnancy. CDR3 amino acids: CASSARQGSEFF. Written as DNA, the CDR3 is TGTGCCAGCAGTGCTCGACAGGGGTCCGAGTTCTTC.